The next 24 T cell receptor beta chains were all read from a single sample in a study of cytomegalovirus exposure and HLA in healthy donors (dated by TCRdb to 2016 to 2017). The library was obtained by the immunoSEQ multiplex PCR assay. A mixture of 60 forward primers for TCR Vbeta segments and 13 reverse primers for TCR Jbeta segments was used in the multiplex PCR. Held by TCRdb, this immuneACCESS table contains in-frame sequences only and omits some clones. Under half of the omission traces to an unresolved V gene where checked; the cause of the rest is unknown. The sample table records 100,000 or so clones; around 82% of these occur just once. The ten largest clones take up approximately 3.6% of the sample. Material: PBMCs. These TCRs come from a woman between 50 and 59 years old in good health and CMV-seropositive.

V usage is TRBV7-6 and J usage is TRBJ2-2, with 10 positions matching TRBD1. This CDR3 region has 15 residues. The germline V gene has CDR1 SGHVS and CDR2 FNYEAQ. Losses at the gene ends were 3 bases for V and 3 bases for J; bases not matched to a gene: 1. This chain's CDR3 is CASSLGTGDTGELFF. The CDR3 coding sequence is TGTGCCAGCAGCTTGGGGACAGGGGACACCGGGGAGCTGTTTTTT. Supplemented by reference TRBV7-6 and TRBJ2-2, the full variable domain reads GAGVSQSPRYKVTKRGQDVALRCDPISGHVSLYWYRQALGQGPEFLTYFNYEAQQDKSGLPNDRFSAERPEGSISTLTIQRTEQRDSAMYRCASSLGTGDTGELFFGEGSRLTVL.

The V and J genes are TRBV15 and TRBJ2-2, with a tentative D call TRBD1 (5 bases). CDR1 is LNHNV and CDR2 is YYDKDF in the germline V gene (reference sequence). V dropped 5 bases and J dropped 5 bases, with 15 bases sitting between them. The CDR3 consists of 15 residues. This chain's CDR3 is CATSRPPQGTGELFF. DNA of the CDR3: TGTGCCACCAGCCGCCCCCCGCAGGGAACCGGGGAGCTGTTTTTT. The full variable domain, with the rest looked up from reference TRBV15 and TRBJ2-2, is DAMVIQNPRYQVTQFGKPVTLSCSQTLNHNVMYWYQQKSSQAPKLLFHYYDKDFNNEADTPDNFQSRRPNTSFCFLDIRSPGLGDTAMYLCATSRPPQGTGELFFGEGSRLTVL.

This clone was observed a few times. The chain combines TRBV11-2 with TRBJ2-1; TRBD1 is a possible D gene (5 bases). V lost 1 base to trimming and J lost 4 bases, with 8 bases between them. This CDR3 has 14 residues. Germline loops: CDR1 SGHAT, CDR2 FQNNGV. CDR3 protein: CASSLGDSYNEQFF. The CDR3 nucleotides read TGTGCCAGCAGCTTAGGTGACAGTTACAATGAGCAGTTCTTC.

The J gene is TRBJ1-2, the V gene TRBV2, with 7 bases identical to TRBD1. From germline, CDR1 is SNHLY and CDR2 FYNNEI. The length of the CDR3 is 13 residues. J lost 5 bases, V lost 11 bases, and 11 bases had no gene match. The CDR3 protein is CASVRGPSYGYTF. CDR3 coding DNA: TGTGCCTCTGTTAGGGGGCCGTCGTATGGCTACACCTTC. The full variable domain, in which reference TRBV2 and TRBJ1-2 provide the parts outside the CDR3, is EPEVTQTPSHQVTQMGQEVILRCVPISNHLYFYWYRQILGQKVEFLVSFYNNEISEKSEIFDDQFSVERPDGSNFTLKIRSTKLEDSAMYFCASVRGPSYGYTFGSGTRLTVV.

The CDR3: CASSETQRGRDEQYF. CDR3 nucleotides: TGCGCCAGCAGTGAGACACAAAGAGGTCGGGACGAGCAGTACTTC. The rearrangement links TRBV10-2 to TRBJ2-7; no reliable D call. Trimming pared 2 bases from V and 5 bases from J, leaving 16 bases between. Germline V CDR1 and CDR2: WSHSY, SAAADI. CDR3 length equals 15 residues.

As for this clone: This sample includes further DNA sequences coding for the same CDR3. The rearrangement uses TRBV9 and TRBJ1-1; D unclear. The V gene's germline CDR1 is SGDLS and CDR2 YYNGEE. V dropped 2 bases and J dropped 0 bases, with 5 bases sitting between them. The CDR3 extends over 13 amino acids. The CDR3 DNA sequence: TGTGCCAGCAGCGTGACTCTGAACACTGAAGCTTTCTTT. Protein sequence: CASSVTLNTEAFF.

This rearrangement joins TRBV7-2 to TRBJ2-7; no clear D gene. The CDR3 covers 13 residues. The V end lost 5 bases, the J end lost 4 bases, and 12 bases lay between the germline ends. The germline V gene encodes CDR1 SGHTA and CDR2 FQGNSA. The CDR3 DNA sequence: TGTGCCAGCAGCCCCCGAAACGGGTACGAGCAGTACTTC. It is translated as CASSPRNGYEQYF.

The J gene is TRBJ2-1, the V gene TRBV30; no clear D gene. Trimming took 2 bases from V and 6 from J, leaving 11 bases between them. This CDR3 is 13 amino acids long. Germline V gene lookup returns CDR1 GTSNPN and CDR2 SVGIG (reference sequence). CDR3 residues: CAWSLELRNEQFF. CDR3 in DNA: TGTGCCTGGAGTCTGGAGCTTCGCAATGAGCAGTTCTTC.

V usage is TRBV15 and J usage is TRBJ2-2; 7 bases align to TRBD2. Germline V gene sequence: CDR1 LNHNV, CDR2 YYDKDF (reference sequence). The CDR3 sequence is 18 residues long. Unmatched junction bases numbered 11, after V lost 0 bases and J lost 4 bases. CDR3 DNA: TGTGCCACCAGCAGAGATAGTCATCGCGGGGGTTTCACCGGGGAGCTGTTTTTT. It specifies CATSRDSHRGGFTGELFF.

This clone was detected once. This rearrangement joins TRBV15 to TRBJ2-1; TRBD1 is a possible D gene (6 bases). V lost 4 bases, J lost 6 bases, and 16 bases lay in between. Germline V gives CDR1 LNHNV, CDR2 YYDKDF (reference sequence). CDR3 length: 15 amino acids. In DNA form, the CDR3 reads TGTGCCACCAGCAAACTACAGGGTAATCTCAATGAGCAGTTCTTC. Amino acids: CATSKLQGNLNEQFF. The full variable domain, in which reference TRBV15 and TRBJ2-1 provide the parts outside the CDR3, is DAMVIQNPRYQVTQFGKPVTLSCSQTLNHNVMYWYQQKSSQAPKLLFHYYDKDFNNEADTPDNFQSRRPNTSFCFLDIRSPGLGDTAMYLCATSKLQGNLNEQFFGPGTRLTVL.

This clone has just one count. J is TRBJ2-7 and V is TRBV6-1; 7 bases align to TRBD2. Looked up from germline, CDR1 is MNHNS and CDR2 is SASEGT. This CDR3 spans 13 amino acids. Trimming at V came to 5 bases and at J to 2 bases, leaving 3 bases not matched to a gene. In DNA form, the CDR3 reads TGTGCCAGCAGTTCCGGGGGGACCTACGAGCAGTACTTC. It translates to CASSSGGTYEQYF.

The V and J genes are TRBV15 and TRBJ1-5; no clear D. This CDR3 spans 14 amino acids. The germline V gene has CDR1 LNHNV and CDR2 YYDKDF (reference sequence). The ends were cut back, 0 bases at V and 7 bases at J, with 10 bases in the middle. The CDR3: CATSRDRGRQPQHF. The DNA for the CDR3 is TGTGCCACCAGCAGAGATCGGGGTAGGCAGCCCCAGCATTTT.

This clone was picked up one time. The CDR3 coding sequence is TGTGCCAGCAGCTACAAGGCGGGGGCGAACACCGGGGAGCTGTTTTTT. Translating gives CASSYKAGANTGELFF. The chain combines TRBV9 with TRBJ2-2, with 7 positions matching TRBD2. Germline CDR1 reads SGDLS; CDR2 reads YYNGEE. V lost 4 bases, J lost 0 bases, and 6 bases stayed unmatched. The length of the CDR3 is 16 residues.

This chain links TRBV6-4 with TRBJ1-2; 9 bases agree with TRBD1. The CDR3 loop spans 14 amino acids. Trimming took 6 bases from V and 4 from J; bases not matched to a gene: 6. The germline gives CDR1 MRHNA, CDR2 SNTAGT. CDR3 DNA: TGTGCCAGCAGCGCGGACAGGGGCAGCTATGGCTACACCTTC. It encodes CASSADRGSYGYTF.

This chain uses TRBV4-2 with TRBJ2-7; D is perhaps TRBD2 (6 bases). Germline-derived CDR1 and CDR2 are LGHNA and YNFKEQ. The CDR3 covers 14 residues. V was shortened by 4 bases and J by 7 bases, with 17 bases between the two germline ends. CDR3 sequence (DNA): TGTGCCAGCAGCCCGGGGCGGGGAATTTTAGAGCAGTACTTC. Its translation is CASSPGRGILEQYF.

The rearrangement links TRBV2 to TRBJ1-2; possible D gene TRBD1, 6 bases. Per germline, CDR1 SNHLY and CDR2 FYNNEI. Trimming left V 4 bases short and J 6 bases short, with 12 bases between. This CDR3 spans 13 amino acids. The CDR3 DNA reads TGTGCCAGCAGTGTTCTAGCAGGGGATGGCTACACCTTC. This translates into CASSVLAGDGYTF.

This clone appeared a few times. The CDR3 region has the DNA TGTGCCATCAGTGATTCCAAACAGGGCGATACGCAGTATTTT. It yields the protein CAISDSKQGDTQYF. The chain links TRBV10-3 to TRBJ2-3; D is possibly TRBD1 (6 bases). CDR3 length: 14 amino acids. Germline CDR1 reads ENHRY; CDR2 reads SYGVKD. V gave up 3 bases and J gave up 6 bases, with 13 bases separating them.

The chain is built from TRBV7-5 and TRBJ1-5; TRBD1 was called by the table and not checked on the DNA. TRBV7-5 corresponds to a pseudogene. The CDR3 runs 12 residues. CDR3 region: CAIPRGNQPQHF. The CDR3 bases are TGTGCCATACCCAGGGGGAATCAGCCCCAGCATTTT.

J is TRBJ1-2 and V is TRBV27; tentative D call: TRBD1 (5 bases). CDR1 MNHEY and CDR2 SMNVEV come from the germline V gene (reference sequence). The CDR3 is made up of 15 amino acids. The germline V and J ends were trimmed by 2 bases and 1 base, with 11 bases remaining between them. The CDR3 region is CASSLTGSLNYGYTF. The CDR3 region has the DNA TGTGCCAGCAGTTTAACAGGCTCGCTTAACTATGGCTACACCTTC.

CDR3 coding DNA: TGTGCCAGTAGTAGGGACAGGGTGAACACTGAAGCTTTCTTT. The encoded protein is CASSRDRVNTEAFF. The V call is TRBV19, the J call TRBJ1-1, with 9 bases matching TRBD1. The CDR3 has 14 amino acids. With V trimmed by 4 bases and J by 0 bases, 0 bases remained unmatched. Per germline, CDR1 LNHDA and CDR2 SQIVND (reference sequence).

The rearrangement uses TRBV11-2 and TRBJ2-7; D may be TRBD2 (6 bases). The CDR3 extends over 15 amino acids. From germline, CDR1 is SGHAT and CDR2 FQNNGV. The V gene lost 0 bases and the J gene lost 2 bases, with 11 bases spanning the gap. For the CDR3, the DNA is TGTGCCAGCAGCTTAGACGGGAGTCTCACCTACGAGCAGTACTTC. The encoded protein is CASSLDGSLTYEQYF.

This clone came up a few times. The rearrangement links TRBV19 to TRBJ2-7; a weak D match, TRBD1 (6 bases). Germline-derived CDR1 and CDR2 are LNHDA and SQIVND (reference sequence). Trimming pared 6 bases from V and 2 bases from J, leaving 17 bases between. The CDR3 runs to 15 residues. For the CDR3, the DNA is TGTGCCAGTAGCCCTGGTCCAGGGGCAGCCTACGAGCAGTACTTC. Its translation: CASSPGPGAAYEQYF.

The J gene is TRBJ2-3, the V gene TRBV10-2, with a tentative D call TRBD2 (5 bases). CDR3 length: 14 residues. Germline V gives CDR1 WSHSY, CDR2 SAAADI. Trimming removed 7 bases at V and 1 base at J, with 12 bases between. CDR3 sequence reads: CASKARARTDTQYF. The DNA of the CDR3 is TGCGCCAGCAAAGCGCGGGCGCGCACAGATACGCAGTATTTT.

This clone was recorded only once. One end of the junction does not line up with germline, which may come from a read error. This chain links TRBV7-9 with TRBJ1-4; perhaps TRBD1 as D (6 bases). The V gene's germline CDR1 is SEHNR and CDR2 FQNEAQ (reference sequence). The CDR3 length is 16 residues. The CDR3 sequence: CSSSYSILQGGEKLFF. The CDR3, as DNA: TGTTCCAGCAGCTACTCAATCTTACAGGGAGGGGAAAAACTGTTTTTT.